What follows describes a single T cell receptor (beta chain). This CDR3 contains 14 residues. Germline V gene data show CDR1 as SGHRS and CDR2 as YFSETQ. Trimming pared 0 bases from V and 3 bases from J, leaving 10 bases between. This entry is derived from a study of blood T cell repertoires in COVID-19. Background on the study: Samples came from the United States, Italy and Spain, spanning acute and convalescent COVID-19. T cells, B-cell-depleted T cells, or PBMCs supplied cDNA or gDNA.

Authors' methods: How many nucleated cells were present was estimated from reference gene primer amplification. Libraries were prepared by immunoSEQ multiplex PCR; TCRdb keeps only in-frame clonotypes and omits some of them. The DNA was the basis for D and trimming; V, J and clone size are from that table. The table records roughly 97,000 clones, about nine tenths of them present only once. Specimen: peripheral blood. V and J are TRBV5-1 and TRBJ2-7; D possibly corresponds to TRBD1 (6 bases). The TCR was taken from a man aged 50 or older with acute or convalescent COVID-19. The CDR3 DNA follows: TGCGCCAGCAGCTTGGGACAGGCCTACTACGAGCAGTACTTC. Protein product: CASSLGQAYYEQYF.